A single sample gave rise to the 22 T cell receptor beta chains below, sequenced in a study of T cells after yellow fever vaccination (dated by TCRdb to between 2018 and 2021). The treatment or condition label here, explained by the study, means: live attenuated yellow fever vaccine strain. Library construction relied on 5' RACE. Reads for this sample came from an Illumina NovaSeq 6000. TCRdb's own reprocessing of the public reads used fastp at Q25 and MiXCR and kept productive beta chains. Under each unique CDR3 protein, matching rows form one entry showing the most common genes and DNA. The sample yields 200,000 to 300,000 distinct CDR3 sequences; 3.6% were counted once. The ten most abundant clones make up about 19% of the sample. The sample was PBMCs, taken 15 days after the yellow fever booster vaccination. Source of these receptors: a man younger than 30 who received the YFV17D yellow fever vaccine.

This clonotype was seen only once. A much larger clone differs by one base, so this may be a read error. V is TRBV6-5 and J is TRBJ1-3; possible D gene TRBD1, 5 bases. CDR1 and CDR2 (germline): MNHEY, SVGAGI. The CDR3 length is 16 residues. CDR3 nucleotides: TGTGCCAGCAGTTACTCTGCCGGGACGGCAGGAATCACCATATATTTT. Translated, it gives CASSYSAGTAGITIYF.

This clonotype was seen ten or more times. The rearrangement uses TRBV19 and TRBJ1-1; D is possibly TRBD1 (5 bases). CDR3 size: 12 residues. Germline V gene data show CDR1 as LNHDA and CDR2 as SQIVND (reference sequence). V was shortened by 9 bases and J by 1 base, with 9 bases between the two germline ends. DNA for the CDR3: TGTGCCAGCTCGGGGCCGAACACTGAAGCTTTCTTT. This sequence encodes CASSGPNTEAFF.

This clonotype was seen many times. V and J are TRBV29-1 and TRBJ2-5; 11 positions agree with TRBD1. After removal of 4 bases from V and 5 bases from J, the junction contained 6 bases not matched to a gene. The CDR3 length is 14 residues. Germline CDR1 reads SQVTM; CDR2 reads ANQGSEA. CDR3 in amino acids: CSVVWGTGGETQYF. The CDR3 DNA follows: TGCAGCGTTGTATGGGGGACAGGGGGGGAGACCCAGTACTTC.

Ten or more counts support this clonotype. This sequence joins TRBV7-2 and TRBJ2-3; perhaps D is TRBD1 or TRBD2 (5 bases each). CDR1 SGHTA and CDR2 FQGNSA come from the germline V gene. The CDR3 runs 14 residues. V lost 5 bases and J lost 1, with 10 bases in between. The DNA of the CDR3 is TGTGCCAGCAGCCTGCTGGGACGCACAGATACGCAGTATTTT. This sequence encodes CASSLLGRTDTQYF.

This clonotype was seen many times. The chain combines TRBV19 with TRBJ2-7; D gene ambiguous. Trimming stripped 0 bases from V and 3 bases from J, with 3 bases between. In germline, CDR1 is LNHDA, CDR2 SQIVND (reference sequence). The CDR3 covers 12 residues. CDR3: CASSIDSYEQYF. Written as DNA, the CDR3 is TGTGCCAGTAGTATAGATAGCTACGAGCAGTACTTC. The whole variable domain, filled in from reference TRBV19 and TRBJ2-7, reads DGGITQSPKYLFRKEGQNVTLSCEQNLNHDAMYWYRQDPGQGLRLIYYSQIVNDFQKGDIAEGYSVSREKKESFPLTVTSAQKNPTAFYLCASSIDSYEQYFGPGTRLTVT.

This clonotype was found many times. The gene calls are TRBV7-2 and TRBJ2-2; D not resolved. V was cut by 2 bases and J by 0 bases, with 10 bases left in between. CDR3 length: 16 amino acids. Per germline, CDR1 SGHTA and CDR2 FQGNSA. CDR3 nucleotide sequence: TGTGCCAGCAGCTTAAGGGTCAGCGCGAACACCGGGGAGCTGTTTTTT. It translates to CASSLRVSANTGELFF.

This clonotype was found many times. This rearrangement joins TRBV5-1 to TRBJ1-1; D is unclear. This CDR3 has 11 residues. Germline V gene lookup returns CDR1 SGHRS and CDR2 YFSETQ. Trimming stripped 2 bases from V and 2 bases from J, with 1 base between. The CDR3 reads CASSFNTEAFF. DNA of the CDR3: TGCGCCAGCAGCTTTAACACTGAAGCTTTCTTT.

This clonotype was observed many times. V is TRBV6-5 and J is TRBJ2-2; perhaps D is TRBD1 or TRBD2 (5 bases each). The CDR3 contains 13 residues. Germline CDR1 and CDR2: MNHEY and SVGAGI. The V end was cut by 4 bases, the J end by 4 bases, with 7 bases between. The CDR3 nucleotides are TGTGCCAGCAGTTCCGGGACCACCGGGGAGCTGTTTTTT. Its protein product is CASSSGTTGELFF.

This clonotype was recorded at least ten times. CDR3 in DNA: TGTGCCAGCAGTTTACGCCGGGGTGGTTCACCCCTCCACTTT. Translating gives CASSLRRGGSPLHF. The chain has TRBV12-3 or TRBV12-4 and TRBJ1-6; D ambiguous. The CDR3 sequence is 14 residues long. Trimming took 2 bases from V and 9 from J, leaving 11 bases between them.

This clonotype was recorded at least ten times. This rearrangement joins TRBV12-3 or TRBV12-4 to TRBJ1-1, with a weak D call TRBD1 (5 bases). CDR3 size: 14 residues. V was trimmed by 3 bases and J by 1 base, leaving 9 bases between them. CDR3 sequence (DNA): TGTGCCAGCAGTTTGTTCACAGGGAACACTGAAGCTTTCTTT. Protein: CASSLFTGNTEAFF.

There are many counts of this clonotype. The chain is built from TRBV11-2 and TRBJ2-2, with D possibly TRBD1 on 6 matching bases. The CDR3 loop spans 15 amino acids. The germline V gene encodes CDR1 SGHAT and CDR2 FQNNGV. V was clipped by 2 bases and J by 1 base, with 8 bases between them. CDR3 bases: TGTGCCAGCAGCTTAATCAGGGGGAACACCGGGGAGCTGTTTTTT. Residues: CASSLIRGNTGELFF.

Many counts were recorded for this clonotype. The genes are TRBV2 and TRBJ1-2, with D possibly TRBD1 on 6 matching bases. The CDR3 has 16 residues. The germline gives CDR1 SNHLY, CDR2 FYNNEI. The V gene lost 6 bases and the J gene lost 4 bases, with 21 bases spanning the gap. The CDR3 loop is CASSAPRGQGSYGYTF. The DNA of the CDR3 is TGTGCCAGCAGCGCCCCTCGGGGGCAGGGGAGCTATGGCTACACCTTC.

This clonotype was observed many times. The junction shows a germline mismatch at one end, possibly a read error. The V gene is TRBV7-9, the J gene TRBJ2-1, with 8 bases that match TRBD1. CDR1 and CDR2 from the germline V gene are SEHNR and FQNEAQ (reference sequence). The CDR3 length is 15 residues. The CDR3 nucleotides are TGTGCCAGCAGCCCGGACAGGGCTAGGGGCAATGAGCGGTTCTTC. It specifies CASSPDRARGNERFF.

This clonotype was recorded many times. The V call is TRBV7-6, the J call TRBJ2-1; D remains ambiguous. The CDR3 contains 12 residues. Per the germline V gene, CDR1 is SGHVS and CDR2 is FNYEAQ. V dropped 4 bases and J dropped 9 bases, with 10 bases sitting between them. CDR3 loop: CASSSPLGEQFF. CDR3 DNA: TGTGCCAGCAGCTCACCTTTAGGTGAGCAGTTCTTC.

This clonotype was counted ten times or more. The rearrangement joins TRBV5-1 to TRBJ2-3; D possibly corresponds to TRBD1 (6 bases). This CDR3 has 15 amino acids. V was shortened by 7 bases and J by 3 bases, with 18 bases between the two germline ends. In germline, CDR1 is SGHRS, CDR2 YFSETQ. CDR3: CASGRGQQGTDTQYF. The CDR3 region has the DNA TGCGCCAGCGGAAGAGGACAGCAGGGAACAGATACGCAGTATTTT.

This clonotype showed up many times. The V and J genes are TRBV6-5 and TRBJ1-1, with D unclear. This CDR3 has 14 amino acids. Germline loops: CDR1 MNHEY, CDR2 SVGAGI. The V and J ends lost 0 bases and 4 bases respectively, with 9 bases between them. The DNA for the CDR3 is TGTGCCAGCAGTTACTCGTCCTCGTTCACTGAAGCTTTCTTT. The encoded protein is CASSYSSSFTEAFF.

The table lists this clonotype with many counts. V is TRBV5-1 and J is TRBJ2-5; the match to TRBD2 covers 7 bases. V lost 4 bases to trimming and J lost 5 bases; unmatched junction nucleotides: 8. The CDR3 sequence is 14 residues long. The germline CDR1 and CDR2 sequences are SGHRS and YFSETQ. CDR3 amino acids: CASSHQTSSETQYF. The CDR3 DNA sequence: TGCGCCAGCAGCCACCAGACTAGCTCGGAGACCCAGTACTTC. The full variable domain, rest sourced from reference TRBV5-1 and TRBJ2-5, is KAGVTQTPRYLIKTRGQQVTLSCSPISGHRSVSWYQQTPGQGLQFLFEYFSETQRNKGNFPGRFSGRQFSNSRSEMNVSTLELGDSALYLCASSHQTSSETQYFGPGTRLLVL.

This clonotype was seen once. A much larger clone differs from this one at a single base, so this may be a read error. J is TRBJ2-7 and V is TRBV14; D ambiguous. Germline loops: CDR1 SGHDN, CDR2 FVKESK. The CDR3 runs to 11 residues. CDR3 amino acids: CATRIGDEKYF. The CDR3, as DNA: TGTGCCACACGTATTGGCGACGAGAAGTACTTC.

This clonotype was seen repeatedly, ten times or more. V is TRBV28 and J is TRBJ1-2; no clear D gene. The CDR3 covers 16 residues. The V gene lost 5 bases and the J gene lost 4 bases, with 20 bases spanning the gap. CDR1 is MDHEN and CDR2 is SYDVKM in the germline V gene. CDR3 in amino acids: CASSLAGGQHIYGYTF. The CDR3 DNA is TGTGCCAGCAGTCTGGCCGGCGGTCAGCACATCTATGGCTACACCTTC.

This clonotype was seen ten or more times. The CDR3 nucleotides are TGTGCCAGCTCATCGCGGACAGGGACTGGGGCCAACGTCCTGACTTTC. Amino acids: CASSSRTGTGANVLTF. This chain links TRBV18 with TRBJ2-6, with TRBD1 matching over 8 bases. This CDR3 has 16 residues. Germline V gene sequence: CDR1 KGHSH, CDR2 LQKENI. The junction had 5 bases not matched to a gene; V was cut back by 5 bases and J by 2 bases.

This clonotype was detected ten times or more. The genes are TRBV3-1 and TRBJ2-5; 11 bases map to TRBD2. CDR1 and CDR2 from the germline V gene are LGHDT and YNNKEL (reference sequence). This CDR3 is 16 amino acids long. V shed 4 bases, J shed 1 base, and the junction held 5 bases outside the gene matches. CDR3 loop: CASSRRLAGSQETQYF. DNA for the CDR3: TGTGCCAGCAGCCGTAGACTAGCGGGGAGCCAAGAGACCCAGTACTTC.

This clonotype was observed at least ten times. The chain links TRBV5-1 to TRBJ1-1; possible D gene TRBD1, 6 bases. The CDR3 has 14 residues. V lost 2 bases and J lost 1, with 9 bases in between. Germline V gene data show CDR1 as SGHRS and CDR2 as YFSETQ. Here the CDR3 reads CASSFRGPNTEAFF. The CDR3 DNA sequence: TGCGCCAGCAGCTTCAGGGGTCCGAACACTGAAGCTTTCTTT.